The 27 T cell receptor beta chains reported below all come from one sample, sequenced in a study of long-term antiretroviral therapy in people with HIV. Assay version v3.0 of immunoSEQ was used, and it was run at survey level. Only in-frame clones appear in the TCRdb table, and some are missing; sequencing was by immunoSEQ multiplex PCR. The sample yields 25,000 to 30,000 clones, roughly 80% seen once. Specimen: unsorted PBMCs, collected 3 years after starting antiretroviral therapy. These receptors came from a man aged 35-49 years with HIV.

This clone was picked up a small number of times. The chain is built from TRBV6-5 and TRBJ1-6; tentative D call: TRBD1 (5 bases). The CDR3 has 15 amino acids. Trimming pared 7 bases from V and 14 bases from J, leaving 24 bases between. Germline V gives CDR1 MNHEY, CDR2 SVGAGI. CDR3 residues: CASTTLGAGVGTLHF. CDR3 nucleotide sequence: TGTGCCAGCACAACCCTCGGGGCCGGAGTGGGAACCCTCCACTTT.

In its sample, this clone was seen a few times. V gene TRBV27 combines with J gene TRBJ2-7; no firm D call. The CDR3 runs 13 residues. CDR1 MNHEY and CDR2 SMNVEV come from the germline V gene (reference sequence). V lost 3 bases and J lost 3, with 9 bases in between. The CDR3 DNA sequence: TGTGCCAGCAGTTTCGGCAGCGTCTACGAGCAGTACTTC. Protein sequence: CASSFGSVYEQYF.

This sequence joins TRBV6-6 and TRBJ1-2, with D possibly TRBD1 on 6 matching bases. The germline V gene encodes CDR1 MNHNY and CDR2 SVGAGI (reference sequence). V was pared by 8 bases and J by 2 bases, with 12 bases between. The CDR3 has 13 residues. The CDR3 nucleotides read TGTGCCAGCGGACAGCCACCCAACTATGGCTACACCTTC. Translating gives CASGQPPNYGYTF.

This rearrangement joins TRBV7-7 to TRBJ2-7; D may be TRBD2 (5 bases). V lost 4 bases to trimming and J lost 6 bases, with 13 bases between them. This CDR3 has 13 amino acids. Germline CDR1 SSHAT, CDR2 FNYEAQ (reference sequence). The CDR3 bases are TGTGCCAGCAGCTCCTCAGTGGCGGGCGAGCAGTACTTC. This encodes CASSSSVAGEQYF.

This sequence joins TRBV6-5 and TRBJ2-7; 8 bases match TRBD1. This CDR3 is built from 15 residues. V was clipped by 8 bases and J by 3 bases; unmatched bases: 12. CDR1 is MNHEY and CDR2 is SVGAGI in the germline V gene. The CDR3 is CASLPLGTGNYEQYF. CDR3 nucleotides: TGTGCCAGCCTCCCCCTCGGGACAGGTAACTACGAGCAGTACTTC.

This chain links TRBV7-8 with TRBJ1-5, with 7 bases that match TRBD1. This CDR3 comprises 15 residues. Losses at the gene ends were 1 base for V and 2 bases for J; bases not matched to a gene: 2. From germline, CDR1 is SGHVS and CDR2 FQNEAQ. The CDR3 sequence is CASSLEGTGNQPQHF. The CDR3 coding sequence is TGTGCCAGCAGCTTAGAAGGGACAGGCAATCAGCCCCAGCATTTT. The full variable domain, its missing parts supplied by reference TRBV7-8 and TRBJ1-5, is GAGVSQSPRYKVAKRGQDVALRCDPISGHVSLFWYQQALGQGPEFLTYFQNEAQLDKSGLPSDRFFAERPEGSVSTLKIQRTQQEDSAVYLCASSLEGTGNQPQHFGDGTRLSIL.

This sequence joins TRBV18 and TRBJ1-4; D is uncertain. The CDR3 is made up of 16 amino acids. Trimming stripped 2 bases from V and 3 bases from J, with 13 bases between. The germline gives CDR1 KGHSH, CDR2 LQKENI. The CDR3 bases are TGTGCCAGCTCACCAAATCCGGGAACATCTAATGAAAAACTGTTTTTT. This gives the protein CASSPNPGTSNEKLFF.

The chain has TRBV7-6 and TRBJ2-5; 10 bases align to TRBD1. In germline, CDR1 is SGHVS, CDR2 FNYEAQ. V lost 3 bases to trimming and J lost 5 bases; unmatched junction nucleotides: 3. This CDR3 has 14 amino acids. The CDR3 sequence is CASSLTGGQETQYF. As DNA, the CDR3 is TGTGCCAGCAGCTTGACAGGGGGCCAGGAGACCCAGTACTTC.

The chain combines TRBV10-2 with TRBJ2-1; TRBD2 agrees at 11 bases. V shed 8 bases, J shed 4 bases, and the junction held 7 bases outside the gene matches. Germline V gene data show CDR1 as WSHSY and CDR2 as SAAADI. The CDR3 extends over 15 amino acids. As DNA, the CDR3 is TGCGCCAGCGCCACCATAGCGGGAGGGTACAATGAGCAGTTCTTC. Its translation: CASATIAGGYNEQFF.

The V call is TRBV18, the J call TRBJ1-4; perhaps TRBD1 as D (5 bases). CDR3 length: 15 residues. The V end was cut by 6 bases, the J end by 4 bases, with 15 bases between. Germline assignment: CDR1 KGHSH and CDR2 LQKENI. CDR3 protein: CASSPTGTGNEKLFF. The CDR3 region has the DNA TGTGCCAGCTCGCCGACCGGGACGGGTAATGAAAAACTGTTTTTT.

This clone was recorded only once. The V and J genes are TRBV10-3 and TRBJ1-3; weak D call: TRBD1 (6 bases). Germline loops: CDR1 ENHRY, CDR2 SYGVKD. Trimming took 10 bases from V and 0 from J, leaving 19 bases between them. There are 16 residues in the CDR3. The CDR3 bases are TGTGCCACCGCGAGGGGGGGCGAGAGCTCTGGAAACACCATATATTTT. Its protein is CATARGGESSGNTIYF.

The chain is built from TRBV9 and TRBJ2-7; 8 positions match TRBD1. The length of the CDR3 is 15 residues. Looked up from germline, CDR1 is SGDLS and CDR2 is YYNGEE. V was pared by 2 bases and J by 4 bases, with 8 bases of the junction left unmatched. This CDR3 is CASSVGTGIQYEQYF. CDR3 bases: TGTGCCAGCAGCGTGGGGACAGGAATTCAGTACGAGCAGTACTTC.

The J gene is TRBJ2-5, the V gene TRBV18, with 10 bases aligning to TRBD1. The V and J ends lost 2 bases and 4 bases, in that order; junction bases with no gene match: 1. CDR1 KGHSH and CDR2 LQKENI come from the germline V gene. The length of the CDR3 is 14 residues. The CDR3 loop is CASSPRQGAETQYF. The CDR3 nucleotides read TGTGCCAGCTCACCAAGACAGGGGGCAGAGACCCAGTACTTC.

The CDR3 DNA sequence: TGTGCCAGCAGTTTCTACGGGACAGGGGTGGGAAACACCATATATTTT. Translating it yields CASSFYGTGVGNTIYF. The chain combines TRBV28 with TRBJ1-3; TRBD1 aligns across 10 bases. The V segment lost 3 bases and the J segment 4 bases; nucleotides outside the gene matches: 6. The germline V gene has CDR1 MDHEN and CDR2 SYDVKM. The CDR3 extends over 16 amino acids.

The genes are TRBV7-9 and TRBJ1-1; 9 positions agree with TRBD1. Germline loops: CDR1 SEHNR, CDR2 FQNEAQ (reference sequence). J gave up 4 bases and V 4 bases, and 4 bases lay outside the gene matches. The CDR3 is made up of 14 amino acids. For the CDR3, the DNA is TGTGCCAGCAGCTGGCGACAGGGGGGCACTGAAGCTTTCTTT. Translated: CASSWRQGGTEAFF. The whole variable domain, remainder taken from reference TRBV7-9 and TRBJ1-1, is DTGVSQNPRHKITKRGQNVTFRCDPISEHNRLYWYRQTLGQGPEFLTYFQNEAQLEKSRLLSDRFSAERPKGSFSTLEIQRTEQGDSAMYLCASSWRQGGTEAFFGQGTRLTVV.

The chain carries TRBV14 and TRBJ2-1, with D tentatively TRBD1 (5 bases). In germline, CDR1 is SGHDN, CDR2 FVKESK. With 4 bases removed from V and 5 bases from J, the gap between germline ends came to 12 bases. The CDR3 totals 14 residues. The CDR3 sequence is CASSPHPGNNEQFF. The DNA for the CDR3 is TGTGCCAGCAGCCCTCATCCAGGGAACAATGAGCAGTTCTTC.

Note on this clone: At one of its ends the junction is not consistent with the germline gene, which may arise from a read error. The rearrangement links TRBV11-3 to TRBJ2-2; 14 bases match TRBD2. Germline CDR1 SGHNT, CDR2 YENEEA. The length of the CDR3 is 14 residues. Here the CDR3 DNA reads TGTGCCAGCAGCCCGTCGACTAGCGGGGGGGGGCTGTTTTTT. Encoded protein: CASSPSTSGGGLFF.

The chain links TRBV27 to TRBJ1-1; 7 positions match TRBD1. V trimming: 4 bases; J trimming: 5 bases; junction bases outside the gene matches: 4. Germline lookup yields CDR1 MNHEY and CDR2 SMNVEV (reference sequence). The length of the CDR3 is 13 residues. The CDR3 DNA sequence: TGTGCCAGCAGTTCGGGCAGGGGGACTGAAGCTTTCTTT. Protein sequence: CASSSGRGTEAFF.

This clone was seen once. This chain links TRBV10-3 with TRBJ2-1; D possibly corresponds to TRBD1 (5 bases). Trimming took off 9 bases at V and 8 bases at J, with 23 bases between the two ends. Germline CDR1 ENHRY, CDR2 SYGVKD. There are 15 residues in the CDR3. DNA for the CDR3: TGTGCCATTACATCTACGATGCAGGGCTGGGATGAGCAGTTCTTC. Translating it yields CAITSTMQGWDEQFF.

The CDR3 sequence is CASGLTFTGDPQYF. The DNA of the CDR3 is TGTGCTAGTGGTTTGACCTTTACAGGGGATCCCCAGTACTTC. The V call is TRBV12-5, the J call TRBJ2-5, with TRBD1 matching over 7 bases. This CDR3 region has 14 residues. Germline CDR1 LGHNT, CDR2 FRNRAP. V shed 2 bases and J 9 bases; nucleotides not matched to a gene: 9.

The rearrangement links TRBV4-1 to TRBJ1-2; D is unresolved. The CDR3 spans 13 residues. The germline V gene encodes CDR1 MGHRA and CDR2 YSYEKL. Trimming removed 1 base from V and 5 bases from J, with 8 bases in between. Here the CDR3 DNA reads TGCGCCAGCAGCCAAGGCAGCGGTTATGGCTACACCTTC. Protein: CASSQGSGYGYTF.

The chain employs TRBV5-4 and TRBJ1-1, with D hard to call. This CDR3 has 13 residues. V dropped 1 base and J dropped 3 bases, with 7 bases sitting between them. Germline V gene data show CDR1 as SGHNT and CDR2 as YYREEE (reference sequence). The CDR3, as DNA: TGTGCCAGCAGCTTGATACTCGACACTGAAGCTTTCTTT. Protein product: CASSLILDTEAFF.

This clone was seen once. The chain employs TRBV19 and TRBJ2-7, with no clear D. The CDR3 length is 17 residues. Germline lookup yields CDR1 LNHDA and CDR2 SQIVND (reference sequence). V lost 3 bases, J lost 3 bases, and 21 bases lay in between. DNA of the CDR3: TGTGCCAGTAGTATCGGTGGCCGGAGTGAAAGGCTCTACGAGCAGTACTTC. Amino acids: CASSIGGRSERLYEQYF.

The V call is TRBV4-1, the J call TRBJ2-1; 7 bases map to TRBD2. With V trimmed by 4 bases and J by 7 bases, 13 bases remained unmatched. Germline V gene lookup returns CDR1 MGHRA and CDR2 YSYEKL. There are 16 residues in the CDR3. The CDR3 DNA is TGCGCCAGCAGCCTCCTCGTGGGCGGGGGTGGGAATGAGCAGTTCTTC. Its protein is CASSLLVGGGGNEQFF.

The J gene is TRBJ2-1, the V gene TRBV4-1; D is perhaps TRBD1 or TRBD2 (5 bases each). This CDR3 comprises 17 residues. The germline V gene encodes CDR1 MGHRA and CDR2 YSYEKL. V was clipped by 0 bases and J by 0 bases, with 12 bases between them. CDR3 in amino acids: CASSQEGPGSSYNEQFF. As DNA, the CDR3 is TGCGCCAGCAGCCAAGAGGGGCCAGGGAGCTCCTACAATGAGCAGTTCTTC.

This chain uses TRBV19 with TRBJ2-1, with TRBD2 matching 12 bases. Germline assignment: CDR1 LNHDA and CDR2 SQIVND (reference sequence). There are 14 residues in the CDR3. Trimming at V came to 6 bases and at J to 3 bases, leaving 0 bases not matched to a gene. This CDR3 is CASRLAGGYNEQFF. The CDR3 nucleotides read TGTGCCAGTAGACTAGCGGGGGGCTACAATGAGCAGTTCTTC.

The chain recombines TRBV2 with TRBJ2-7; 8 bases line up with TRBD2. This CDR3 comprises 13 residues. Germline assignment: CDR1 SNHLY and CDR2 FYNNEI. The junction had 0 bases not matched to a gene; V was cut back by 4 bases and J by 1 base. CDR3 DNA sequence: TGTGCCAGCAGTGCGGGGGGGTCCTACGAGCAGTACTTC. This sequence encodes CASSAGGSYEQYF.